Listed here is a single TCR beta chain. These data originate in a study of blood T cell repertoires in COVID-19. The repertoire was sequenced with immunoSEQ multiplex PCR; TCRdb's copy has only in-frame clones and lacks some. Of some 190,000 clones in the sample, 70% to 90% were seen once. Material for sequencing was peripheral blood. This TCR came from a person aged 65 to 85 with COVID-19, enrolled during active disease.

The CDR3 DNA follows: TGTGCCAGCACTACGACAGAGAACACCGGGGAGCTGTTTTTT. It is translated as CASTTTENTGELFF. The gene calls are TRBV2 and TRBJ2-2, with D possibly TRBD1 on 5 matching bases. Germline V gene sequence: CDR1 SNHLY, CDR2 FYNNEI. The CDR3 is 14 amino acids. Trimming removed 7 bases from V and 1 base from J, with 10 bases in between.